This entry describes one TCR beta chain. Its antigen is unidentified. The data originate from a study of identical twins. Points from the study as a whole: Twin pairs had excess sharing that was weaker in beta out-of-frame sequences. Donors were not followed over many years; analysis was cross-sectional.

Template switching created a universal primer site, and the cDNA included unique molecular identifiers. TCRdb reprocessed the 5' RACE reads with MiXCR, giving one entry per CDR3 protein. The sample yields a few hundred thousand distinct CDR3 sequences, approximately 9.1% seen once. Donors uniformly comprised healthy Caucasians. V was cut by 5 bases and J by 6 bases, with 20 bases left in between. The length of the CDR3 is 15 residues. The germline CDR1 and CDR2 sequences are ENHRY and SYGVKD. The V call is TRBV10-3, the J call TRBJ2-7; tentatively, D is TRBD1 (5 bases). This clonotype originated in a woman aged 45 to 65 in good health. Sequenced material: naive T cells sorted from blood. The CDR3 DNA sequence: TGTGCCATCAGTTCTTTGGACACGGCTAGGTTCGAGCAGTACTTC. This gives the protein CAISSLDTARFEQYF.